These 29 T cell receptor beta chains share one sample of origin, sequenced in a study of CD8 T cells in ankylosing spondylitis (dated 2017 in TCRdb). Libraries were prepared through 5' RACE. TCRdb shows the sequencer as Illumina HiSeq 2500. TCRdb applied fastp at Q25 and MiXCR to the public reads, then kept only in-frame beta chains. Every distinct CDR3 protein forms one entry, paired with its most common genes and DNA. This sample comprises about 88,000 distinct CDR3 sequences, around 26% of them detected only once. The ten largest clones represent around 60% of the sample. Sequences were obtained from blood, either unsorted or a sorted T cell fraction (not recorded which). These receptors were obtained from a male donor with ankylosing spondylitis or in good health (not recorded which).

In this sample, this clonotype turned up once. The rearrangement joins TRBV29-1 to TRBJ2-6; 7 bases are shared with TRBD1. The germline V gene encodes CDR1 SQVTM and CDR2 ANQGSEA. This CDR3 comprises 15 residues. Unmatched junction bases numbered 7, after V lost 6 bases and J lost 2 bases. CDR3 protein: CSVGQAGAGANVLTF. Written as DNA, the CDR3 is TGCAGCGTAGGACAGGCTGGTGCTGGGGCCAACGTCCTGACTTTC.

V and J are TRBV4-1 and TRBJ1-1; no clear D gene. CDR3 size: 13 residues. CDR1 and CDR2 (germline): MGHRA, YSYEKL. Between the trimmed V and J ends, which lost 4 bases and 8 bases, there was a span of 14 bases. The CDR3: CASSLRPVREAFF. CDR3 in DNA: TGCGCCAGCAGCCTGAGACCAGTTCGGGAAGCTTTCTTT.

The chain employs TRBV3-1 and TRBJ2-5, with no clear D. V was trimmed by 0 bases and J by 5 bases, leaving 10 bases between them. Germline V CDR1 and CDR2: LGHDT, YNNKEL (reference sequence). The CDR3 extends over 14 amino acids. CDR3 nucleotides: TGTGCCAGCAGCCAAGATGTGGTTAGGGAGACCCAGTACTTC. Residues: CASSQDVVRETQYF.

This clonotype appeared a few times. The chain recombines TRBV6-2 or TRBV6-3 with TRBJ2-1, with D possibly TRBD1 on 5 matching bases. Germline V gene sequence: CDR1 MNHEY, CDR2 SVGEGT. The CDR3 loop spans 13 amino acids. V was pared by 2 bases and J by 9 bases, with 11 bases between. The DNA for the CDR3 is TGTGCCAGCAGTTACCTGGGGCTAGGTGAGCAGTTCTTC. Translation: CASSYLGLGEQFF.

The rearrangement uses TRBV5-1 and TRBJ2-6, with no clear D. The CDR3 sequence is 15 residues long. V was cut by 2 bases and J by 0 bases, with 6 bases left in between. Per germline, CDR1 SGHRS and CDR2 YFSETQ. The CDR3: CASSFGYSGANVLTF. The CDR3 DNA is TGCGCCAGCAGCTTTGGGTACTCTGGGGCCAACGTCCTGACTTTC.

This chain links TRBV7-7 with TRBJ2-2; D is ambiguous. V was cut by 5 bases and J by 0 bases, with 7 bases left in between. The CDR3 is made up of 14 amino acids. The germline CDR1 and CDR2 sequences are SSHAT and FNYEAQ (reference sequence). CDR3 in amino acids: CASSPNPNTGELFF. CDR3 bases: TGTGCCAGCAGCCCTAACCCGAACACCGGGGAGCTGTTTTTT. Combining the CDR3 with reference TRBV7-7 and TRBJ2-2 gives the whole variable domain GAGVSQSPRYKVTKRGQDVTLRCDPISSHATLYWYQQALGQGPEFLTYFNYEAQPDKSGLPSDRFSAERPEGSISTLTIQRTEQRDSAMYRCASSPNPNTGELFFGEGSRLTVL.

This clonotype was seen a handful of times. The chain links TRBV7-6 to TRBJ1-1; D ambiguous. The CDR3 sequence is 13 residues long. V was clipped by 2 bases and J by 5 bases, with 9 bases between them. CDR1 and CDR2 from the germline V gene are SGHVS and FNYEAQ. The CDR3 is CASSLFSGTEAFF. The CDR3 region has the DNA TGTGCCAGCAGCTTATTTTCTGGGACTGAAGCTTTCTTT.

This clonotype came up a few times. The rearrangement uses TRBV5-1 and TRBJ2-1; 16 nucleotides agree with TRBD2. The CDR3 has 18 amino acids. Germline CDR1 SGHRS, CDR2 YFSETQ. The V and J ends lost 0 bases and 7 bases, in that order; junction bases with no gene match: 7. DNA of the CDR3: TGCGCCAGCAGCTTGGTCCAGGGACTAGCGGGAGGGCGAAATGAGCAGTTCTTC. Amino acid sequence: CASSLVQGLAGGRNEQFF.

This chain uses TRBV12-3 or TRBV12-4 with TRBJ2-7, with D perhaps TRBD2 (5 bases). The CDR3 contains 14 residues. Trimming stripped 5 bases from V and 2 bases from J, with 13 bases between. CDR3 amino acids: CASSAGPGTYEQYF. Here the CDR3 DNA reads TGTGCCAGCAGTGCGGGTCCGGGAACCTACGAGCAGTACTTC.

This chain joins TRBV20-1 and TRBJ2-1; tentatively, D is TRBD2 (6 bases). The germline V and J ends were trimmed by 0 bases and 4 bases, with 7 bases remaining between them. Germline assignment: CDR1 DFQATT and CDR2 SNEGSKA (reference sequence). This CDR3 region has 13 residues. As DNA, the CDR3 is TGCAGTGCTAGAGAGCGGGAATACAATGAGCAGTTCTTC. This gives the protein CSAREREYNEQFF.

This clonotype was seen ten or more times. The CDR3 loop reads CASSVEEDQPQHF. CDR3 in DNA: TGTGCCAGCAGCGTAGAGGAGGATCAGCCCCAGCATTTT. The V call is TRBV9, the J call TRBJ1-5; D is unclear. The germline CDR1 and CDR2 sequences are SGDLS and YYNGEE. This CDR3 contains 13 residues. The ends were cut back, 0 bases at V and 5 bases at J, with 6 bases in the middle.

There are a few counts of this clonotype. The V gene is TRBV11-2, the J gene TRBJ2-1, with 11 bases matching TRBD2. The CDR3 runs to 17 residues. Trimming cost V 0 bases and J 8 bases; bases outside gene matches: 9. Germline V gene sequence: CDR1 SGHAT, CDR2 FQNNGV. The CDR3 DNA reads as TGTGCCAGCAGCTTAGATATAGCGGGAGGGCGTCGCGATGAGCAGTTCTTC. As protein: CASSLDIAGGRRDEQFF.

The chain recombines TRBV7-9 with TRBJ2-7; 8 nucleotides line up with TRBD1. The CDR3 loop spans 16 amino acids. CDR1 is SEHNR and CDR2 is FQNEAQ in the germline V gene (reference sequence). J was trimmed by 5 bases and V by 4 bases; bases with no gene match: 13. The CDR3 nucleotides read TGTGCCAGCAGCTCCCCCTGGGGCAGGGGGCCAAACGAGCAGTACTTC. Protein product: CASSSPWGRGPNEQYF.

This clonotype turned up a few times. DNA for the CDR3: TGTGCCAGCAGCTCAGCGGGAGGCGCAGATACGCAGTATTTT. Translated: CASSSAGGADTQYF. V is TRBV11-2 and J is TRBJ2-3; 9 nucleotides line up with TRBD2. This CDR3 is built from 14 residues. Germline assignment: CDR1 SGHAT and CDR2 FQNNGV. V dropped 4 bases and J dropped 4; count of bases not matched to a gene: 3.

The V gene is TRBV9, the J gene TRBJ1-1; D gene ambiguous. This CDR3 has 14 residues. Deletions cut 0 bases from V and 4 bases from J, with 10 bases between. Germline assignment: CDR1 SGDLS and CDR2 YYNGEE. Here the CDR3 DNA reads TGTGCCAGCAGCGTAGGGGGTCAGGCCACTGAAGCTTTCTTT. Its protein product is CASSVGGQATEAFF.

The CDR3 spells CASKGILSYNEQFF. CDR3 nucleotide sequence: TGTGCCAGCAAAGGTATCCTGTCCTACAATGAGCAGTTCTTC. The chain links TRBV27 to TRBJ2-1; D remains ambiguous. The germline V gene encodes CDR1 MNHEY and CDR2 SMNVEV (reference sequence). The CDR3 covers 14 residues. V lost 7 bases, J lost 1 base, and 11 bases lay in between.

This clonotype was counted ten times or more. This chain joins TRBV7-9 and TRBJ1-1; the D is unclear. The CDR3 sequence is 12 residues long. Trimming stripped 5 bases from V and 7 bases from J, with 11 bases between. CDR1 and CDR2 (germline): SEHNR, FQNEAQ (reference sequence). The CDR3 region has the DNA TGTGCCAGCAGCCGCAGACCGGATGAAGCTTTCTTT. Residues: CASSRRPDEAFF.

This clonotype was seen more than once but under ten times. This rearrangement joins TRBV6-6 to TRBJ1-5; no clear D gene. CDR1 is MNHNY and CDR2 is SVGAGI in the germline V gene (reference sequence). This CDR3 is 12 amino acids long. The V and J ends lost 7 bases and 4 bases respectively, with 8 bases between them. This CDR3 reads CASKPGNQPQHF. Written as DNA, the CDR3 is TGTGCCAGCAAGCCGGGGAATCAGCCCCAGCATTTT.

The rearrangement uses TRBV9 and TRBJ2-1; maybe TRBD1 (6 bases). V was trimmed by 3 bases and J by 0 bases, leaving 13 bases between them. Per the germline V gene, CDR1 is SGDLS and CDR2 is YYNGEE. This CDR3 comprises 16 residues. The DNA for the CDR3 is TGTGCCAGCAGCGCTACCCGGGACACCTCCTACAATGAGCAGTTCTTC. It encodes CASSATRDTSYNEQFF.

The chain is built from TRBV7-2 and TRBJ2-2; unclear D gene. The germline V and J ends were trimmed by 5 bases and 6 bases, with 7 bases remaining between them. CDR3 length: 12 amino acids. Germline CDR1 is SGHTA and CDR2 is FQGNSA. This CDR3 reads CASSPTSGELFF. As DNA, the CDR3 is TGTGCCAGCAGCCCGACTTCCGGGGAGCTGTTTTTT.

The CDR3 DNA is TGTGCCAGCAGCTTACTGGAGGGGGGTCATGAAAAACTGTTTTTT. Amino acid sequence: CASSLLEGGHEKLFF. The chain carries TRBV13 and TRBJ1-4; tentative D call: TRBD1 (6 bases). CDR1 PRHDT and CDR2 FYEKMQ come from the germline V gene (reference sequence). The CDR3 totals 15 residues. With 2 bases removed from V and 6 bases from J, the gap between germline ends came to 13 bases.

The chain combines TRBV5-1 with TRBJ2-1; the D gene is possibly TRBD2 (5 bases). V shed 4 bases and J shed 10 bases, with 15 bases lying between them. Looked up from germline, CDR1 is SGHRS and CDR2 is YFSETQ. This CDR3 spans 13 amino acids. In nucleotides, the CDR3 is TGCGCCAGCAGCCCGAGGGATTTCGTAGAGCAGTTCTTC. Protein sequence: CASSPRDFVEQFF.

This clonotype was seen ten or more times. The CDR3 nucleotides are TGCAGTGCTACCCGGACAGGGTCCGGTGAGCAGTTCTTC. It encodes CSATRTGSGEQFF. V and J are TRBV20-1 and TRBJ2-1, with 8 bases identical to TRBD1. V shed 4 bases and J 9 bases; nucleotides not matched to a gene: 8. CDR1 and CDR2 from the germline V gene are DFQATT and SNEGSKA (reference sequence). The CDR3 runs 13 residues.

The CDR3 DNA reads TGTGCCAGCTCACTTCTCGGCAGGGCTGCTGGAAACACCATATATTTT. This gives the protein CASSLLGRAAGNTIYF. The rearrangement links TRBV18 to TRBJ1-3, with D possibly matching TRBD1 (5 bases). The CDR3 totals 16 residues. The V gene lost 4 bases and the J gene lost 2 bases, with 15 bases spanning the gap. Per the germline V gene, CDR1 is KGHSH and CDR2 is LQKENI.

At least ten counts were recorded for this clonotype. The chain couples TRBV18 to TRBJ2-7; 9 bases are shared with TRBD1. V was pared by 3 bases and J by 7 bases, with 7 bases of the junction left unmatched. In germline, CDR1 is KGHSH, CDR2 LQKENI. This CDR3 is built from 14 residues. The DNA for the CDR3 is TGTGCCAGCTCACCTCGGACAGGGGATAGGGAGCAGTACTTC. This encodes CASSPRTGDREQYF. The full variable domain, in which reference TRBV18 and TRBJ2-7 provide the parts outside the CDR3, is NAGVMQNPRHLVRRRGQEARLRCSPMKGHSHVYWYRQLPEEGLKFMVYLQKENIIDESGMPKERFSAEFPKEGPSILRIQQVVRGDSAAYFCASSPRTGDREQYFGPGTRLTVT.

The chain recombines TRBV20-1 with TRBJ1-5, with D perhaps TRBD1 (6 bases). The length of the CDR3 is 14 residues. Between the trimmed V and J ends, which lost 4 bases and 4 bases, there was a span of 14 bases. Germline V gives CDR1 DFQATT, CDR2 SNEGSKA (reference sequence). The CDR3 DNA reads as TGCAGTGCTACTTATACAGGGTATAATCAGCCCCAGCATTTT. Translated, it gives CSATYTGYNQPQHF.

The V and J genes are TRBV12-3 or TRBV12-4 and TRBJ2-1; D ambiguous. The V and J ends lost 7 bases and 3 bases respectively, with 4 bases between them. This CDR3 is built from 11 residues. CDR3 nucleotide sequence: TGTGCCAGCAAAGACTACAATGAGCAGTTCTTC. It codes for CASKDYNEQFF.

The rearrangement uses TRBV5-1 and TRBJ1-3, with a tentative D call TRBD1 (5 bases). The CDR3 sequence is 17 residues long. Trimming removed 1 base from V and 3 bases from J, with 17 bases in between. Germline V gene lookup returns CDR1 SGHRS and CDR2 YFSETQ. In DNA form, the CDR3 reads TGCGCCAGCAGCTTGTCGGGACCTAAAAGCGGTGGAAACACCATATATTTT. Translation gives CASSLSGPKSGGNTIYF.

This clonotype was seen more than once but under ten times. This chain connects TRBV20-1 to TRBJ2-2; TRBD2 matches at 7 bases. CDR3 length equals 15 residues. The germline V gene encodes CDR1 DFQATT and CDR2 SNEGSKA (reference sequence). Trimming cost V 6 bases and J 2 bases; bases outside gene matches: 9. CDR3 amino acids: CSARLPAGNTGELFF. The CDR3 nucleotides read TGCAGTGCCAGACTCCCAGCGGGAAACACCGGGGAGCTGTTTTTT.